Below are 10 T cell receptor beta chains sequenced from a single sample in a study of blood T cell repertoires in COVID-19. Clones were read by immunoSEQ multiplex PCR, and TCRdb kept only the in-frame ones, dropping some. The sample gives about 160,000 clones, 70% to 85% of which show up once; about 7.7% is in the top ten. The sample comprised peripheral blood. The source is a woman between 40 and 55 years old with COVID-19, enrolled during active disease.

This clone came up once. The V and J genes are TRBV7-9 and TRBJ2-1; D is perhaps TRBD2 (6 bases). V was pared by 6 bases and J by 7 bases, with 7 bases between. The germline CDR1 and CDR2 sequences are SEHNR and FQNEAQ (reference sequence). The CDR3 is 11 amino acids. CDR3 nucleotide sequence: TGTGCCAGCAGTGGGGGGAATGAGCAGTTCTTC. This codes for CASSGGNEQFF.

The genes are TRBV2 and TRBJ2-5, with 8 bases matching TRBD2. In germline, CDR1 is SNHLY, CDR2 FYNNEI. V was clipped by 10 bases and J by 6 bases; unmatched bases: 16. CDR3 length: 15 residues. The CDR3 bases are TGTGCCACCCTAGGCAGCGGGGGACCGGCTCAGACCCAGTACTTC. Its translation: CATLGSGGPAQTQYF.

This clone was counted a few times. The chain combines TRBV10-1 with TRBJ1-5, with 10 positions matching TRBD1. Per germline, CDR1 WNHNN and CDR2 SYGVQD (reference sequence). With V trimmed by 7 bases and J by 3 bases, 9 bases remained unmatched. This CDR3 contains 16 residues. CDR3 amino acids: CASTVLTGGDNQPQHF. CDR3 in DNA: TGCGCCAGCACCGTTTTGACAGGGGGCGACAATCAGCCCCAGCATTTT.

The V call is TRBV27, the J call TRBJ2-5; 7 nucleotides match TRBD1. This CDR3 is 11 amino acids long. CDR1 is MNHEY and CDR2 is SMNVEV in the germline V gene (reference sequence). V shed 5 bases and J 10 bases; nucleotides not matched to a gene: 4. The DNA of the CDR3 is TGTGCCAGCAGTATACAGGGGATCCAGTACTTC. Translation gives CASSIQGIQYF.

The V call is TRBV7-2, the J call TRBJ2-1; 10 positions match TRBD1. Looked up from germline, CDR1 is SGHTA and CDR2 is FQGNSA. The CDR3 is made up of 14 amino acids. The V and J ends lost 5 bases and 7 bases, in that order; junction bases with no gene match: 5. The CDR3 bases are TGTGCCAGCAGCACTGGGACAGGGGCGAATGAGCAGTTCTTC. Translating gives CASSTGTGANEQFF.

The chain has TRBV29-1 and TRBJ1-1; D is perhaps TRBD1 (6 bases). The CDR3 contains 12 residues. Trimming pared 3 bases from V and 2 bases from J, leaving 7 bases between. In germline, CDR1 is SQVTM, CDR2 ANQGSEA. CDR3 nucleotides: TGCAGCGTTGATGGGGGCAACACTGAAGCTTTCTTT. Encoded protein: CSVDGGNTEAFF.

The chain uses TRBV9 and TRBJ1-5, with 9 bases matching TRBD1. CDR1 is SGDLS and CDR2 is YYNGEE in the germline V gene. The ends lost 0 bases at V and 10 bases at J; junction bases unmatched: 2. This CDR3 contains 13 residues. DNA for the CDR3: TGTGCCAGCAGCGTAGGGGACAGGGAACCCCAGCATTTT. It yields the protein CASSVGDREPQHF.

Notes on this clone: In the same sample, other DNA sequences code for this CDR3. The chain uses TRBV10-3 and TRBJ1-5; possibly TRBD1 for D (6 bases). Germline V gives CDR1 ENHRY, CDR2 SYGVKD. The CDR3 runs 14 residues. Deletions cut 3 bases from V and 5 bases from J, with 11 bases between. CDR3 in DNA: TGTGCCATCAGTGAACTAGGGGGAGATCAGCCCCAGCATTTT. Encoded protein: CAISELGGDQPQHF.

The rearrangement uses TRBV13 and TRBJ2-5; TRBD2 aligns across 9 bases. The CDR3 is 14 residues long. Germline V CDR1 and CDR2: PRHDT, FYEKMQ (reference sequence). J was trimmed by 4 bases and V by 5 bases; bases with no gene match: 5. CDR3 sequence reads: CASSPAAGGETQYF. The CDR3 DNA follows: TGTGCCAGCAGCCCCGCAGCGGGAGGAGAGACCCAGTACTTC.

The rearrangement uses TRBV28 and TRBJ2-3; D is unclear. Germline CDR1 is MDHEN and CDR2 is SYDVKM. V gave up 6 bases and J gave up 7 bases, with 23 bases separating them. The CDR3 is 16 residues long. CDR3 amino acids: CASSSAGSRRPNTQYF. CDR3 in DNA: TGTGCCAGCAGCTCAGCTGGGTCGCGGAGACCCAATACGCAGTATTTT.